These T cell receptor beta chains were read from a single sample in a study of shared T cell receptors in the human thymus. Profiled with immunoSEQ multiplex PCR; TCRdb holds only in-frame clones, not every one. In the table there are hundreds of thousands of clones, 88% of which are singletons. This sample also belongs to another study, concerning human thymus T cells.

Material: thymocytes. The source is a boy under two years old with a congenital heart defect. The CDR3 runs from the conserved cysteine through the conserved F or W. The D gene is left open where the match is weak. Not every row has a clone size; where given, it reads once, few, many or a size class.

V	J	size	D	DNA	CDR3
TRBV4-2	TRBJ2-2	NA	NA	TGTGCCAGCAGCCAAGACTGGGTAGTCGGGACCGGGGAGCTGTTTTTT	CASSQDWVVGTGELFF
TRBV5-4	TRBJ1-2	NA	TRBD1	TGTGCCAGCAGCGAGGAACAGGGGTACTATGGCTACACCTTC	CASSEEQGYYGYTF
TRBV7-2	TRBJ2-7	NA	TRBD2	TGTGCCAGCAGCTTCAGTCCGGGAGGATCCTACGAGCAGTACTTC	CASSFSPGGSYEQYF
TRBV6-5	TRBJ2-1	NA	TRBD2	TGTGCCAGCAGTTTTGCGGGAGTGTTCAATGAGCAGTTCTTC	CASSFAGVFNEQFF
TRBV10-3	TRBJ2-1	few	TRBD2	TGTGCCATCATGCACCCGGGACTAGGGGGGGAAAATGAGCAGTTCTTC	CAIMHPGLGGENEQFF
TRBV7-8	TRBJ2-1	NA	TRBD2	TGTGCCAGCAGCTTAGCGGGAGGGAAGGACAATGAGCAGTTCTTC	CASSLAGGKDNEQFF
TRBV4-3	TRBJ2-7	NA	TRBD2	TGCGCCAGCAGCCTCGGTACTAGCGGGACGTACGAGCAGTACTTC	CASSLGTSGTYEQYF
TRBV10-3	TRBJ2-4	NA	TRBD1	TGTGCCATTTCACCTACCTACCCCGACAGGGTGGAAAACATTCAGTACTTC	CAISPTYPDRVENIQYF
TRBV25-1	TRBJ2-3	NA	TRBD2	TGTGCCAGCAGTGAGTCTAGCGGGAGATCCGATACGCAGTATTTT	CASSESSGRSDTQYF
TRBV14	TRBJ2-1	NA	TRBD2	TGTGCCAGCAGCCAAGTTGGAAGGAGGCGGGAGGACCGGAATGAGCAGTTCTTC	CASSQVGRRREDRNEQFF